This T cell receptor beta chain was recovered during a study of type 1 regulatory T cells. Overall study: T-allo10 is a Tr1-enriched, alloantigen-specific CD4 T cell product made in vitro. Study findings and constraints: Compared with non-type 1 regulatory T cells, type 1 regulatory T cells showed a more restricted TCR repertoire.

The germline CDR1 and CDR2 sequences are SEHNR and FQNEAQ (reference sequence). V dropped 4 bases and J dropped 7; count of bases not matched to a gene: 7. The CDR3 has 14 residues. TCRdb redid the calling of the reads with MiXCR, one entry per CDR3 protein. The repertoire includes under 85,000 distinct CDR3 sequences, roughly 50% of them detected once, and about 2% sits in the top ten. This clonotype was seen only once. Its matching antigen is unknown. V usage is TRBV7-9 and J usage is TRBJ1-5; TRBD1 matches 7 bases. This clonotype was obtained from a human donor in good health. Sequences were obtained from cultured non-Tr1 T cells, either the whole culture or a sorted T cell fraction (not recorded which). The CDR3 region has the DNA TGTGCCAGCAGCTCTACAGGGGTGGGGCAGCCCCAGCATTTT. Its translation: CASSSTGVGQPQHF.